Shown below are 14 T cell receptor beta chains from a single sample sequenced in a study of Tregs in tolerant kidney transplant recipients. Profiling relied on immunoSEQ multiplex PCR, and the TCRdb table lists in-frame clones only, not all of them. The sample has roughly 48,000 clones. The material sequenced was CD4+ T cells from blood, taken before the transplant. These receptor sequences come from a human donor who received a combined kidney and bone marrow transplant.

Points on this clone: The CDR3 is cut off 3 residues early in the read; its end comes from the germline J gene. The chain combines TRBV18 with TRBJ1-3; 10 nucleotides match TRBD1. After removal of 6 bases from V and 1 base from J, the junction contained 6 bases not matched to a gene. The CDR3 covers 16 residues. In germline, CDR1 is KGHSH, CDR2 LQKENI. The covered CDR3 bases are TGTGCCAGCTCTCAGGACAGGGGGAGTTCTGGAAACACC. It translates to CASSQDRGSSGNT. In full, the CDR3 reads CASSQDRGSSGNTIYF.

The CDR3 reads CASSLASRGNTGELFF. The sequenced CDR3 bases are TGTGCCAGCAGCTTAGCGTCACGGGGGAACACCGGGGAG. The chain employs TRBV7-2 and TRBJ2-2; D might be TRBD2 (5 bases). The read ends 3 residues before the CDR3 terminus; that terminus is restored from the germline J gene. Germline V gives CDR1 SGHTA, CDR2 FQGNSA. The CDR3 covers 16 residues. V gave up 0 bases and J gave up 1 base, with 9 bases separating them.

With regard to this clone: The sequenced fragment ends 3 residues before the CDR3 boundary, so the rest is inferred from the germline J gene. This rearrangement joins TRBV23-1 to TRBJ1-5, with TRBD1 matching 7 bases. TRBV23-1 is identified as an open reading frame with a role that is uncertain. The V and J ends lost 3 bases and 2 bases, in that order; junction bases with no gene match: 7. This CDR3 has 16 amino acids. The part of the CDR3 DNA that was read is TGCGCCAGCAGTCACCTAGGACAGGCCCGCAATCAGCCC. Its protein product is CASSHLGQARNQP. The complete CDR3 protein is CASSHLGQARNQPQHF.

Of note for this clone: The junction departs from germline at one end; a sequencing error may be responsible. The CDR3 sequence: CASSLGTGPNEQFF. CDR3 bases read: TGTGCTAGCAGCTTAGGGACAGGGCCCAATGAG. The chain employs TRBV7-7 and TRBJ2-1; 9 positions match TRBD1. The CDR3 end lies 3 residues beyond the end of the read and is filled in from the germline J gene. Germline V CDR1 and CDR2: SSHAT, FNYEAQ (reference sequence). The CDR3 contains 14 residues.

For this clone: The read terminates 3 residues before the CDR3 end, so the remaining end is supplied by the germline J gene. The chain uses TRBV6-1 and TRBJ2-4; maybe TRBD2 (6 bases). Germline loops: CDR1 MNHNS, CDR2 SASEGT. The V and J ends lost 2 bases and 0 bases respectively, with 11 bases between them. The CDR3 spans 16 residues. Incomplete CDR3 DNA: TGTGCCAGCAGTGAAAGCGGAGGGATAGCCAAAAACATT. It encodes CASSESGGIAKNI. The whole CDR3 protein is CASSESGGIAKNIQYF.

Worth noting for this clone: The CDR3 is cut off 3 residues early in the read; its end comes from the germline J gene. The chain employs TRBV7-3 and TRBJ2-3, with 10 bases identical to TRBD2. V lost 1 base, J lost 6 bases, and 4 bases stayed unmatched. The germline V gene encodes CDR1 SGHTA and CDR2 FQGTGA. This CDR3 spans 15 amino acids. The CDR3 region is CASSLSLAGVDTQYF. CDR3 bases read: TGTGCCAGCAGCTTAAGCCTAGCGGGAGTTGATACG.

Details on this clone: Read sequence stops 3 residues before the CDR3 end, and the germline J gene provides the missing end. The V call is TRBV6-2 or TRBV6-3, the J call TRBJ2-7; 7 bases align to TRBD1. Germline assignment: CDR1 MNHEY and CDR2 SVGEGT. The length of the CDR3 is 15 residues. V shed 5 bases, J shed 5 bases, and the junction held 12 bases outside the gene matches. This CDR3 reads CASSTQDRRGHEQYF. The part of the CDR3 DNA that was read is TGTGCCAGCAGTACCCAGGACAGGAGAGGCCACGAG.

As concerns this clone: The read terminates 3 residues ahead of where the CDR3 ends, so the germline J gene completes it. The J gene is TRBJ2-5, the V gene TRBV18; TRBD2 matches at 13 bases. This CDR3 has 15 residues. Germline V lookup: CDR1 KGHSH, CDR2 LQKENI. V gave up 5 bases and J gave up 2 bases; unmatched junction bases: 2. This CDR3 is CASSWGLAGQETQYF. CDR3 DNA, as far as it was read: TGTGCCAGCTCATGGGGACTAGCGGGGCAAGAGACC.

About this clone: The read finishes 3 residues shy of the CDR3 end, and the germline J gene is used to complete it. This sequence joins TRBV6-1 and TRBJ1-2, with D tentatively TRBD1 (5 bases). From germline, CDR1 is MNHNS and CDR2 SASEGT. The CDR3 length is 14 residues. The part of the CDR3 DNA that was read is TGTGCCAGCAGTGAATCCCGGGACGCGGGGAGC. It translates to CASSESRDAGS. The CDR3 reads in full as CASSESRDAGSYTF.

CDR3 DNA (partial): TGCAGTGCCGACCCAGGACAGGGGGTCTACGAG. Its translation is CSADPGQGVYE. The CDR3 as a whole reads CSADPGQGVYEQYF. This chain connects TRBV20-1 to TRBJ2-7, with 10 bases that match TRBD1. The CDR3 extends 3 residues past the end of the read, so its final part is completed from the germline J gene. Germline values: CDR1 DFQATT, CDR2 SNEGSKA (reference sequence). CDR3 size: 14 residues. V trimming: 6 bases; J trimming: 3 bases; junction bases outside the gene matches: 8.

With respect to this clone: The read ends 3 residues before the CDR3 terminus; that terminus is restored from the germline J gene. This chain uses TRBV2 with TRBJ1-1, with D tentatively TRBD1 (6 bases). The CDR3 is 16 amino acids. Germline-derived CDR1 and CDR2 are SNHLY and FYNNEI. The V end lost 5 bases, the J end lost 2 bases, and 18 bases lay between the germline ends. The sequenced part of the CDR3 DNA is TGTGCCAGCAGTCGAACTCAGGGGATCGGAAACACTGAA. Amino acids: CASSRTQGIGNTE. The whole CDR3 protein is CASSRTQGIGNTEAFF.

About this clone: The read ends 3 residues early relative to the CDR3; the germline J gene fills the gap. The chain has TRBV19 and TRBJ1-1; 12 bases match TRBD1. From germline, CDR1 is LNHDA and CDR2 SQIVND (reference sequence). CDR3 size: 14 residues. V lost 5 bases to trimming and J lost 6 bases; unmatched junction nucleotides: 4. CDR3 DNA (partial): TGTGCCAGTAGTTTGGGACAGGGGGCCCCTGAA. Its protein is CASSLGQGAPE. The entire CDR3 sequence reads CASSLGQGAPEAFF.

This clone is medium-sized by frequency. The CDR3 end falls 3 residues outside the read, so it is completed with the germline J gene. The chain combines TRBV20-1 with TRBJ2-1, with TRBD2 identical over 11 bases. The CDR3 is 15 amino acids. The V segment lost 5 bases and the J segment 5 bases; nucleotides outside the gene matches: 8. Germline CDR1 and CDR2: DFQATT and SNEGSKA (reference sequence). The chain's CDR3 is CSAPPLAGGNNEQFF. The CDR3 bases that were read are TGCAGTGCTCCCCCTCTAGCGGGAGGTAACAATGAG.

Turning to this clone: The read ends 3 residues before the CDR3 terminus; that terminus is restored from the germline J gene. The chain recombines TRBV2 with TRBJ2-1; D is uncertain. CDR1 is SNHLY, CDR2 FYNNEI, per germline. V was clipped by 7 bases and J by 0 bases, with 7 bases between them. The CDR3 totals 13 residues. The CDR3 reads CASTGSSYNEQFF. The sequenced CDR3 bases are TGTGCCAGCACAGGAAGCTCCTACAATGAG.